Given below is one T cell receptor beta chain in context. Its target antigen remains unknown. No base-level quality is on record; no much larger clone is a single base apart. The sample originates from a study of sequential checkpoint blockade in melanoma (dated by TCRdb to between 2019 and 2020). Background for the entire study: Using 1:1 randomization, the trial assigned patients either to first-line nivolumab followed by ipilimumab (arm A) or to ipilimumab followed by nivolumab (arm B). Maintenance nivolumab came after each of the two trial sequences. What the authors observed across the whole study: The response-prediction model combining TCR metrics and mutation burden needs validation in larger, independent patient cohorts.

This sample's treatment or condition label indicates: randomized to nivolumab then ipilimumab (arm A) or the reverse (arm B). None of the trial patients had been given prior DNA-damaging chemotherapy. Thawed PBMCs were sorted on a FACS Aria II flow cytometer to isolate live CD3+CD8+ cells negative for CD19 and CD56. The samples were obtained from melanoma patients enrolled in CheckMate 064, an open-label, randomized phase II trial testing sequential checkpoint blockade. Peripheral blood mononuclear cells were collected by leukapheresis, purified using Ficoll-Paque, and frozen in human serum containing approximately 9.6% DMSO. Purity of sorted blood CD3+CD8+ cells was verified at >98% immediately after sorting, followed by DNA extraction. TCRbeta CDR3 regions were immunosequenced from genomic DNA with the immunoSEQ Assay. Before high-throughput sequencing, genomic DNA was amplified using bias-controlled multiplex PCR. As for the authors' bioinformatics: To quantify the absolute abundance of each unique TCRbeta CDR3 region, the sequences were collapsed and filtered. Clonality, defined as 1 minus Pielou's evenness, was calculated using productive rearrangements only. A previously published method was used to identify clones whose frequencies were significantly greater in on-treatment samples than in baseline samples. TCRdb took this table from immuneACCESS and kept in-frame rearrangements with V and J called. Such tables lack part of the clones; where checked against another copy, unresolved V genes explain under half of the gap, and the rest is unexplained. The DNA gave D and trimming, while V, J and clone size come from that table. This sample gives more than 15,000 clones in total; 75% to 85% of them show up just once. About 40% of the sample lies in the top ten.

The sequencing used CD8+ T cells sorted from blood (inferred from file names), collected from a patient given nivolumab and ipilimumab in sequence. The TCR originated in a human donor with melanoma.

In nucleotide form, the sequence is TGCAGCGTTGACAGGGCCGGGGAGCTGTTTTTT. It specifies CSVDRAGELFF. The chain joins TRBV29-1 to TRBJ2-2, and the D gene may be TRBD1, 5 bases matching. Trimming removed 3 bases from V and 6 bases from J, leaving 5 bases between the germline ends. Counted from cysteine to phenylalanine, this CDR3 has 11 amino acids. Just the 33-base CDR3 DNA is kept, in frame starting at base 1. As encoded in the germline V gene, CDR1 is SQVTM while CDR2 is ANQGSEA.